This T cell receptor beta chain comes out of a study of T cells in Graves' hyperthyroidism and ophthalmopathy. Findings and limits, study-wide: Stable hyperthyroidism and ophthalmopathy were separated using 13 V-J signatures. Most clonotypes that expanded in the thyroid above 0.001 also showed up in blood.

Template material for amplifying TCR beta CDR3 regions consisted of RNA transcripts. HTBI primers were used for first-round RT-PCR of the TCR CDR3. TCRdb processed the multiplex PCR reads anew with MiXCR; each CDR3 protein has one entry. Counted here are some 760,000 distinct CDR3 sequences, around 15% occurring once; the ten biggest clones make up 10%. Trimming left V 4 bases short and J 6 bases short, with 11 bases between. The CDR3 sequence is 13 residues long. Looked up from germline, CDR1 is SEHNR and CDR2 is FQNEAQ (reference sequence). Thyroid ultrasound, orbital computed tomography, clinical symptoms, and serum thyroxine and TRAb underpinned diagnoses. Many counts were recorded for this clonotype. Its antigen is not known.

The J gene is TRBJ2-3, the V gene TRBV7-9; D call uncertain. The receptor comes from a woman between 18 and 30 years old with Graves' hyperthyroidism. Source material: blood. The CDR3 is CASSSGAGDTQYF. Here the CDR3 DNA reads TGTGCCAGCAGCTCCGGAGCAGGCGATACGCAGTATTTT.